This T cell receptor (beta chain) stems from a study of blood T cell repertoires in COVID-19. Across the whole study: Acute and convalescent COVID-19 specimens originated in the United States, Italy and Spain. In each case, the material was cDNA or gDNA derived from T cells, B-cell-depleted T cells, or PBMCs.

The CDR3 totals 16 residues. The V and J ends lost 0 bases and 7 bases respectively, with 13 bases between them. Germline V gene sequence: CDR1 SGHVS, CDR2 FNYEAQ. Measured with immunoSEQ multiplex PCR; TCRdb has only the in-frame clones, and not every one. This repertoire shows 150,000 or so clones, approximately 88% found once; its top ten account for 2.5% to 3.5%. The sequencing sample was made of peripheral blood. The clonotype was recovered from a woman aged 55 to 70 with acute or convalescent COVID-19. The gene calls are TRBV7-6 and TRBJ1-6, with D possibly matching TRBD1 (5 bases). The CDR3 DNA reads TGTGCCAGCAGCTTAGCGGAGGGACTGCCAAATTCACCCCTCCACTTT. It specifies CASSLAEGLPNSPLHF.